Described below is a single T cell receptor beta chain sequence and its context. Its cognate antigen is unknown. The CDR3 length is 14 residues. The V end lost 3 bases, the J end lost 4 bases, and 12 bases lay between the germline ends. The V gene's germline CDR1 is MDHEN and CDR2 SYDVKM. PCR used 60 Vbeta primers and 13 Jbeta primers. Method: immunoSEQ multiplex PCR; TCRdb's copy keeps in-frame clones and lacks some. The sample shows some 150,000 clones, just under 70% of them seen only once. This entry belongs to a study of cytomegalovirus exposure and HLA in healthy donors. The study's findings and limits: Cytomegalovirus association was assigned to more than 150 TCR beta chains. It was reported that the classifier diagnosed cytomegalovirus status with high specificity and sensitivity in both the original and validation cohorts.

This receptor was identified in a man between 60 and 75 years old in good health and CMV-seronegative. The V call is TRBV28, the J call TRBJ2-5; tentative D call: TRBD1 (5 bases). Specimen: PBMCs. CDR3 residues: CASSLAREGETQYF. The CDR3 DNA reads as TGTGCCAGCAGTTTGGCCAGGGAAGGAGAGACCCAGTACTTC.